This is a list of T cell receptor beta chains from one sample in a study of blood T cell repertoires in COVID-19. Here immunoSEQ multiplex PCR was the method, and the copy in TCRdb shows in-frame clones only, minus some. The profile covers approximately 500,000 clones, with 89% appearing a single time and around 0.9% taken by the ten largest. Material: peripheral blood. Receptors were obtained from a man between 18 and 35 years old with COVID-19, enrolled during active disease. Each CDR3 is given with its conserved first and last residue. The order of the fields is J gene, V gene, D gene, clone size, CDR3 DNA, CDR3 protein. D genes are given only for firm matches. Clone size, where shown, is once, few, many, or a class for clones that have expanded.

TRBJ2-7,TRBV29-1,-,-,TGCAGCGTTGAAGACAGCGGTCGGTCCTACGAGCAGTACTTC,CSVEDSGRSYEQYF
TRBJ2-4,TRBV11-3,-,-,TGTGCCAGCAGCTCAGGTAAGGGGATACCTAGAGCCAAAAACATTCAGTACTTC,CASSSGKGIPRAKNIQYF
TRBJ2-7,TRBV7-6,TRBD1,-,TGTGCCAGCAGCTCCCGGACAGGCGTAACCTACGAGCAGTACTTC,CASSSRTGVTYEQYF
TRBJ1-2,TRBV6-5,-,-,TGTGCAGTCCAGGACGGAGGGATCTATGGCTACACCTTC,CAVQDGGIYGYTF
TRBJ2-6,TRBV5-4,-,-,TGTGCCAGCAGCCCAAAGACAGTCACTGGGGCCAACGTCCTGACTTTC,CASSPKTVTGANVLTF
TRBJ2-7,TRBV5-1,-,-,TGCGCCAGCAGCTCCGGGACAAACCTTCTCGAGCAGTACTTC,CASSSGTNLLEQYF
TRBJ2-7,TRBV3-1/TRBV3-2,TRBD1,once,TGTGCCAGCAGCCACCGGGACAGGGCCCACGAGCAGTACTTC,CASSHRDRAHEQYF
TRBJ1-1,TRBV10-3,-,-,TGTGCCATCCGCTCAGGCAAACGGGAGACTGAAGCTTTCTTT,CAIRSGKRETEAFF
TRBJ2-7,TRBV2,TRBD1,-,TGTGCCAGCAGTGAGGGACAGCGAAAAACCTACGAGCAGTACTTC,CASSEGQRKTYEQYF
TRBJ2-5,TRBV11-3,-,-,TGTGCCAGCAGCCGGACAGCAGCCCTCCCCCCTAGGAGGACCCAGTACTTC,CASSRTAALPPRRTQYF
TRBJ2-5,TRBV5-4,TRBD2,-,TGTGCCAGCAGCCGTACTAGCGGGAGTTGGGGTCAAGAGACCCAGTACTTC,CASSRTSGSWGQETQYF
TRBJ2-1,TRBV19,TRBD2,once,TGTGCCAGTAGTGTACTAGCGGGGGTGTACAATGAGCAGTTCTTC,CASSVLAGVYNEQFF
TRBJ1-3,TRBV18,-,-,TGTGCCAGCTCGCCAACAGGGACCCATGGCGGAAACACCATATATTTT,CASSPTGTHGGNTIYF
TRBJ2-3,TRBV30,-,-,TGTGCTTGCTTGACTAGTTTAACGCAGTATTTT,CACLTSLTQYF
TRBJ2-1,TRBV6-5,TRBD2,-,TGTGCCAGCAGCTGGGGGACTAGCGGAGAGAATGAGCAGTTCTTC,CASSWGTSGENEQFF
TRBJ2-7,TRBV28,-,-,TGTGCCAGCAGCGCCCCTTTCCCGGGAGTCCCCGAGCAGTACTTC,CASSAPFPGVPEQYF
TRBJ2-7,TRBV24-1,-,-,TGTGCCACCAGTGATCCGCAGGAAACCTACGAGCAGTACTTC,CATSDPQETYEQYF
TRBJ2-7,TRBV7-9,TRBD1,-,TGTGCCAGCAGCCTTCCGGACAGGGTGGACGAGCAGTACTTC,CASSLPDRVDEQYF
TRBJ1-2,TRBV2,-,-,TGTGCCAGCAGTGTGGAGGGGGGGTATGGCTACACCTTC,CASSVEGGYGYTF
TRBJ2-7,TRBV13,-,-,TGTGCCAGCAGCTTTACTGGTAACGAGCAGTACTTC,CASSFTGNEQYF
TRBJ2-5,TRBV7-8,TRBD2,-,TGTGCCAGCAGCTGGTACACCGGGACTAGTCGACAAGAGACCCAGTACTTC,CASSWYTGTSRQETQYF
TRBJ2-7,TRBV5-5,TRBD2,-,TGTGCCAGCAGCTTAGCGGGAGAGTCTTCCTACGAGCAGTACTTC,CASSLAGESSYEQYF
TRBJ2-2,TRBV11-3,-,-,TGTGCCAGCAGCTCCCGGGGACTCTGGCTCGACGCCGGGGAGCTGTTTTTT,CASSSRGLWLDAGELFF
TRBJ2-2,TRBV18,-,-,TGTGCCAGCTCACCGTCCAGGGTTGAGGCCGGGGAGCTGTTTTTT,CASSPSRVEAGELFF
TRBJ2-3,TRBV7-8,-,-,TGTGCCAGCAGCTTAGTAGTGGGGGCCCAATCCACAGATACGCAGTATTTT,CASSLVVGAQSTDTQYF
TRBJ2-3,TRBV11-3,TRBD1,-,TGTGCCAGCAGCTTAGGCAGGGGGAACACAGCAGATACGCAGTATTTT,CASSLGRGNTADTQYF
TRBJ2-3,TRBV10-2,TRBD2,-,TGCGCCAGCCAAGTCCAGGGACTAACAGATACGCAGTATTTT,CASQVQGLTDTQYF
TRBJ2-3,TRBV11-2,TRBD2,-,TGTGCCAGCAGCGGGAGTAGCGGGAGAGGGTCAGATACGCAGTATTTT,CASSGSSGRGSDTQYF
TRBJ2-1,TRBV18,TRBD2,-,TGTGCCAGCTCACCTCCCTCGGGTAGCGGGGGGGGCAATGAGCAGTTCTTC,CASSPPSGSGGGNEQFF
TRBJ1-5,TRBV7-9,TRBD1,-,TGTGCCAGCAGCCAGGGGACAGTAAATCAGCCCCAGCATTTT,CASSQGTVNQPQHF
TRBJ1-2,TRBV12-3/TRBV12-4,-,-,TGTGCCAGCAGTTGGACAGTCGGCCGCTACACCTTC,CASSWTVGRYTF
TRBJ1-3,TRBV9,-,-,TGTGCCAGCAGCCCTCGGGGAACCGGAAACACCATATATTTT,CASSPRGTGNTIYF
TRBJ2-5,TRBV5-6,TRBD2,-,TGTGCCAGCAGCAAAGTAGCGGGGGGGCCGGAGACCCAGTACTTC,CASSKVAGGPETQYF
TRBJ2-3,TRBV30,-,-,TGTGCCTGGGACGCCGGTCATACAGATACGCAGTATTTT,CAWDAGHTDTQYF
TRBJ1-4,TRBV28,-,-,TGTGCCAGCAGTTTTAGTGTTTTTGGTGAAAAACTGTTTTTT,CASSFSVFGEKLFF
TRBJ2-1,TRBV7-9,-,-,TGTGCCAGCAGCTCTGTTCCGGAGGATGAGCAGTTCTTC,CASSSVPEDEQFF
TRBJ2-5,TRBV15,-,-,TGTGCCACCAGCAGAGACCAGGGGCAAGAGACCCAGTACTTC,CATSRDQGQETQYF
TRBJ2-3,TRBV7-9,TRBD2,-,TGTGCCAGCAGCTTCTTTGGTAGCGGGAGGACAGATACGCAGTATTTT,CASSFFGSGRTDTQYF
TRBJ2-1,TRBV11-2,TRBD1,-,TGTGCCAGCAGCCTAGGACAGGGGCTCAATGAGCAGTTCTTC,CASSLGQGLNEQFF
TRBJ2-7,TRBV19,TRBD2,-,TGTGCCAGTAGTACGAGACTAGCGGGAGCCTACGAGCAGTACTTC,CASSTRLAGAYEQYF
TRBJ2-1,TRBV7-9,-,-,TGTGCCAGCAGCACCGCGGACTGGATTTCCTACAATGAGCAGTTCTTC,CASSTADWISYNEQFF
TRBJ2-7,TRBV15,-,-,TGTGCCACCAGCAGAGTCCTGACAGAGGCCTACGAGCAGTACTTC,CATSRVLTEAYEQYF
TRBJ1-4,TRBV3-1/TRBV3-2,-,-,TGTGCCAGCAGCATAAGGGGGGGGAGTGGAAATGAAAAACTGTTTTTT,CASSIRGGSGNEKLFF
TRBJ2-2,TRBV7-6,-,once,TGTGCCAGCAGCTTAGTGGCGGGGGCGTACACCGGGGAGCTGTTTTTT,CASSLVAGAYTGELFF
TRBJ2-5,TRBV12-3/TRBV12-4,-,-,TGTGCCAGCAGTACCAGGGAAGAGACCCAGTACTTC,CASSTREETQYF
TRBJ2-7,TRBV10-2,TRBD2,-,TGCGCCAGCATCGTAGGACTAGCGGGCTCCTACGAGCAGTACTTC,CASIVGLAGSYEQYF
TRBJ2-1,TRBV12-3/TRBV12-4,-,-,TGTGCCAGCAGTTTCGGCAATGAGCAGTTCTTC,CASSFGNEQFF
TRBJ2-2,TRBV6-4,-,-,TGTGCCAGCAGTCTCCAGCCTAGCACCGGGGAGCTGTTTTTT,CASSLQPSTGELFF
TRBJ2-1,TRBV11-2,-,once,TGTGCCAGCAGCTTAGGTTCGTCAGGCGAGCAGTTCTTC,CASSLGSSGEQFF
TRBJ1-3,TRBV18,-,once,TGTGCCAGCTCACCACTCGGGCAGGGAAAAGCTGGAAACACCATATATTTT,CASSPLGQGKAGNTIYF
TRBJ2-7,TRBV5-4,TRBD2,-,TGTGCCAGCAGCTTCGGGGGGGCCGTCTACGAGCAGTACTTC,CASSFGGAVYEQYF
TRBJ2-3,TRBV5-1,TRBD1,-,TGCGCCAGCAGCTCGACAGGGTCGACAGATACGCAGTATTTT,CASSSTGSTDTQYF
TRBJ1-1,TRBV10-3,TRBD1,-,TGTGCCATCAGTGCCGGCCAGGGGGCGAGTGGCACTGAAGCTTTCTTT,CAISAGQGASGTEAFF
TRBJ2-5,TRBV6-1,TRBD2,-,TGTGCCAGCAGTGAATATGGGGGGGGCCAAGAGACCCAGTACTTC,CASSEYGGGQETQYF